This TCR beta chain was obtained from a study of technical replicates of blood from a handful of donors. V was shortened by 1 base and J by 6 bases, with 6 bases between the two germline ends. The CDR3 length is 12 residues. CDR1 is SGHNT, CDR2 YENEEA, per germline. The table came from immunoSEQ multiplex PCR; TCRdb's copy has only in-frame clones and leaves some out. The table includes about 88,000 clones, 92% detected once. The chain joins TRBV11-3 to TRBJ1-1; no firm D call. This TCR derives from a human donor in good health. The specimen sequenced was T cells isolated from PBMCs. The CDR3 here is CASSLVGPEAFF. As DNA, the CDR3 is TGTGCCAGCAGCTTAGTGGGCCCTGAAGCTTTCTTT.